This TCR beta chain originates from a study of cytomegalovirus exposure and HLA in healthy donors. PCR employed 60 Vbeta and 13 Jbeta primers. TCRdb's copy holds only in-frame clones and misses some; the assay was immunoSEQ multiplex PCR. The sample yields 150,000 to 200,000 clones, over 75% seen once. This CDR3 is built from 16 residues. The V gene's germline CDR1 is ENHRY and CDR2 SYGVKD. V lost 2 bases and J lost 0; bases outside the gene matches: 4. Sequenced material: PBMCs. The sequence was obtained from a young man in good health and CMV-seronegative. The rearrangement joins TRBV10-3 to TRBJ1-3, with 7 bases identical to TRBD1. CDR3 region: CAISETDRSSGNTIYF. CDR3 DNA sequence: TGTGCCATCAGTGAGACGGACAGGAGCTCTGGAAACACCATATATTTT.